This T cell receptor (beta chain) was identified during a study of shared clonotypes between healthy human individuals. Whole-study results and caveats: An expected dependence of interdonor clonotype sharing on sequencing depth was noted. Naive subsets generally had larger estimated richness than memory subsets.

CDR1 and CDR2 from the germline V gene are WNHNN and SYGVQD (reference sequence). The CDR3 totals 15 residues. V was pared by 3 bases and J by 4 bases, with 4 bases of the junction left unmatched. Produced via immunoSEQ multiplex PCR; TCRdb's table is partial and in-frame only. The top ten clones hold roughly 1% of a sample with roughly 2 million clones, roughly 95% of them seen once. Naive CD8 populations comprised CD45RO-negative cells positively selected for CCR7, excluding terminally differentiated effector memory CD45RA+ cells. Comments on this clone: Its antigen is unidentified.

This sequence originates from a man aged 18 to 29 in good health. The sample taken for sequencing was naive CD8+ T cells sorted from blood. This chain joins TRBV10-1 and TRBJ2-7; 12 nucleotides agree with TRBD1. The CDR3 sequence: CASSDPGQGAYEQYF. CDR3 bases: TGCGCCAGCAGTGACCCGGGACAGGGGGCGTACGAGCAGTACTTC.